Listed below are T cell receptor beta chains from one sample, sequenced in a study of blood T cell repertoires in COVID-19. Here immunoSEQ multiplex PCR was the method, and the copy in TCRdb shows in-frame clones only, minus some. The sample has around 160,000 clones; roughly 88% are singletons. Sequencing was performed on peripheral blood. These TCRs come from a woman aged 55-69 years with COVID-19, enrolled during active disease. CDR3s include the opening cysteine and the closing phenylalanine or tryptophan. D genes are given only for firm matches. Clone size is stated in some rows and not others, as once, few, many or a class when expanded.

j_call d_call cdr3_length clone_size v_call cdr3_aa cdr3_nt
TRBJ1-1 TRBD1 14 NA TRBV14 CASSIGGGGTEAFF TGTGCCAGCAGCATAGGGGGCGGCGGCACTGAAGCTTTCTTT
TRBJ2-3 TRBD2 18 NA TRBV5-1 CASSRTGTSGEKTDTQYF TGCGCCAGCAGCCGGACCGGGACTAGCGGGGAGAAAACAGATACGCAGTATTTT
TRBJ1-1 NA 15 NA TRBV3-1/TRBV3-2 CASSQLGQMNTEAFF TGTGCCAGCAGCCAACTTGGACAAATGAACACTGAAGCTTTCTTT
TRBJ2-3 TRBD2 16 NA TRBV19 CASSRWAGGNTDTQYF TGTGCCAGTAGCCGGTGGGCGGGGGGGAACACAGATACGCAGTATTTT
TRBJ2-7 TRBD1 14 NA TRBV10-3 CAISEGTGTYEQYF TGTGCCATCAGTGAAGGGACAGGGACCTACGAGCAGTACTTC
TRBJ2-3 TRBD2 17 NA TRBV5-1 CASSLAASGGYTDTQYF TGCGCCAGCAGCTTAGCGGCTAGCGGGGGCTACACAGATACGCAGTATTTT
TRBJ2-7 NA 15 NA TRBV27 CASSPGGGVTYEQYF TGTGCCAGCAGTCCCGGAGGAGGGGTTACCTACGAGCAGTACTTC
TRBJ1-5 NA 13 NA TRBV2 CASSPEPNQPQHF TGTGCCAGCTCGCCGGAGCCCAATCAGCCCCAGCATTTT
TRBJ1-2 NA 16 NA TRBV10-2 CASSESPGRIRYGYTF TGCGCCAGCAGTGAGTCCCCAGGGCGTATTAGGTATGGCTACACCTTC
TRBJ1-5 NA 17 few TRBV5-6 CASSLWGVELGNQPQHF TGTGCCAGCAGCTTGTGGGGGGTGGAACTGGGCAATCAGCCCCAGCATTTT
TRBJ1-5 NA 15 NA TRBV10-2 CASSDRSRGYQPQHF TGCGCCAGCAGTGACAGATCAAGGGGGTATCAGCCCCAGCATTTT
TRBJ2-4 NA 16 NA TRBV19 CASRPLQGSAKNIQYF TGTGCCAGTAGACCCCTCCAGGGCTCGGCCAAAAACATTCAGTACTTC
TRBJ2-1 NA 16 NA TRBV5-1 CASSPNIVRSYNEQFF TGCGCCAGCAGCCCGAATATTGTCAGGTCCTACAATGAGCAGTTCTTC
TRBJ2-7 TRBD1 17 NA TRBV9 CASSMSPGQGVAYEQYF TGTGCCAGCAGCATGTCACCGGGACAGGGGGTAGCCTACGAGCAGTACTTC
TRBJ2-3 TRBD2 18 NA TRBV5-1 CASSAGLAGGRGTDTQYF TGCGCCAGCAGCGCCGGACTAGCGGGGGGAAGAGGGACAGATACGCAGTATTTT